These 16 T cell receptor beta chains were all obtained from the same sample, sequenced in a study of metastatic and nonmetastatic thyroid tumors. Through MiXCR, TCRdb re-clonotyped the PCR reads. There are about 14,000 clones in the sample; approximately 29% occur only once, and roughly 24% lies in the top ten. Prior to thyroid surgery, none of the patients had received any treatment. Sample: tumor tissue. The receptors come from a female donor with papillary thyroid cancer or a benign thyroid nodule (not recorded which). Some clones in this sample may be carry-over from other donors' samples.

The CDR3 reads CASTHMDYEQYF. The CDR3 DNA sequence: TGTGCCAGCACCCATATGGACTACGAGCAGTACTTC. The gene calls are TRBV28 and TRBJ2-7; D gene unclear. The CDR3 is 12 amino acids. V was shortened by 7 bases and J by 3 bases, with 10 bases between the two germline ends. Looked up from germline, CDR1 is MDHEN and CDR2 is SYDVKM.

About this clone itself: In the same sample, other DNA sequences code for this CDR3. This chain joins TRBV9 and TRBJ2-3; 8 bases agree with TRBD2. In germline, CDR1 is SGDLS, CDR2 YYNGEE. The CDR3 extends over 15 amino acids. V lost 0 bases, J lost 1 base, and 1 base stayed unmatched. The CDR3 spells CASSVVSGGTDTQYF. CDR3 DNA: TGTGCCAGCAGCGTAGTTAGCGGGGGCACAGATACGCAGTATTTT.

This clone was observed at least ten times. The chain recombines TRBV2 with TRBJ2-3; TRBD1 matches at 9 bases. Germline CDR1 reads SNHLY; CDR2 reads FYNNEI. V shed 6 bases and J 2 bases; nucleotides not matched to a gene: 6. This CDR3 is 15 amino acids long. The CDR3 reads CASRTQGALTDTQYF. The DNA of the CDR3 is TGTGCCAGCAGAACACAGGGGGCGCTCACAGATACGCAGTATTTT.

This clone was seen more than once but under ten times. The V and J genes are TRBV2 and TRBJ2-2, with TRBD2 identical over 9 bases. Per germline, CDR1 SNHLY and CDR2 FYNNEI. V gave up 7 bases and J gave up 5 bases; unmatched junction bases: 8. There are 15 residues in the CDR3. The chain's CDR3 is CASMDIAGVTGELFF. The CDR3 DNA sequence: TGTGCCAGCATGGACATAGCGGGAGTAACCGGGGAGCTGTTTTTT.

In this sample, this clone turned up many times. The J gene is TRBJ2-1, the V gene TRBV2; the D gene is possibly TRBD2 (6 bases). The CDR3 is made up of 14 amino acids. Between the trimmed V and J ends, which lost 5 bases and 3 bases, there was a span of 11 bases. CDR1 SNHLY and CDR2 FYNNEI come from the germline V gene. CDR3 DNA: TGTGCCAGCAGTACGGGAGCAAGCTACAATGAGCAGTTCTTC. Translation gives CASSTGASYNEQFF.

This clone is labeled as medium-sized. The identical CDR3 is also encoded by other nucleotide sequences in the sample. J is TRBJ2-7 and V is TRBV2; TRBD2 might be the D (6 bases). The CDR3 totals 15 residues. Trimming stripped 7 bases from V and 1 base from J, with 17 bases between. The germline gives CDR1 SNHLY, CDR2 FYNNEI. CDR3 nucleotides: TGTGCCAGCATGCCCGGGGGTTTCGGGTCCTACGAGCAGTACTTC. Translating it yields CASMPGGFGSYEQYF.

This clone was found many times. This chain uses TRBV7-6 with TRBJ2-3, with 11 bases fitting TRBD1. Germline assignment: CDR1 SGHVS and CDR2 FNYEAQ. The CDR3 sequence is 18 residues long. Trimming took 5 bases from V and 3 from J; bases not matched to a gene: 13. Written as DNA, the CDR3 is TGTGCCAGCAGCGTATCCGGGACAGGGGGTATAGTGACAGATACGCAGTATTTT. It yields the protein CASSVSGTGGIVTDTQYF.

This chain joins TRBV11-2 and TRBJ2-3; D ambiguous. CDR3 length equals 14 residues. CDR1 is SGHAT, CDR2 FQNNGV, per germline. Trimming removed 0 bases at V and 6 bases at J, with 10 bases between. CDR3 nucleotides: TGTGCCAGCAGCTTAGACGGTCCCCTCGATACGCAGTATTTT. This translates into CASSLDGPLDTQYF. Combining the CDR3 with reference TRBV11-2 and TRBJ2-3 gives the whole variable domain EAGVAQSPRYKIIEKRQSVAFWCNPISGHATLYWYQQILGQGPKLLIQFQNNGVVDDSQLPKDRFSAERLKGVDSTLKIQPAKLEDSAVYLCASSLDGPLDTQYFGPGTRLTVL.

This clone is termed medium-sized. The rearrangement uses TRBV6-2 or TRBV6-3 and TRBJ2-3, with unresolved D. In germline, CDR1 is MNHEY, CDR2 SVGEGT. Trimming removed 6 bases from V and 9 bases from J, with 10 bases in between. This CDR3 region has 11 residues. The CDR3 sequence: CASSSSPTQYF. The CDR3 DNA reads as TGTGCCAGCAGCTCCTCACCAACGCAGTATTTT.

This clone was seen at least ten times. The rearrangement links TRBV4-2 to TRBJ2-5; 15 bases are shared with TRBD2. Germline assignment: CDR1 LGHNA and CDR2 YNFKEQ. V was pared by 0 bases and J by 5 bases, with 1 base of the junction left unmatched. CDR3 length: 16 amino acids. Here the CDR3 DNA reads TGTGCCAGCAGCCAAGATGGACTAGCGGGAGGGGAGACCCAGTACTTC. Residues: CASSQDGLAGGETQYF.

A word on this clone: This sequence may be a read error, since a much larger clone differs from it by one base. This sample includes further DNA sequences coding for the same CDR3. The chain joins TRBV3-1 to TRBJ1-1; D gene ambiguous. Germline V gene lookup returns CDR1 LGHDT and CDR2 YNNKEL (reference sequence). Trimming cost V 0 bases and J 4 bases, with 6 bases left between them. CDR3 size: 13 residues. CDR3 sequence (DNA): TGTGCCAGCAGCCAAGAAGGTGTCACTGAAGCTTTCTTT. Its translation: CASSQEGVTEAFF.

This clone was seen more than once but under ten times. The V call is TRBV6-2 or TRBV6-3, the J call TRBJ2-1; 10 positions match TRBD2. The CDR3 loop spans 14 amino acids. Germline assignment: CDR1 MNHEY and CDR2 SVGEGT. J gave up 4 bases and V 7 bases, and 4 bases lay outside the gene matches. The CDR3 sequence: CASTISGGYNEQFF. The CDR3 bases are TGTGCCAGCACTATTAGCGGGGGGTACAATGAGCAGTTCTTC.

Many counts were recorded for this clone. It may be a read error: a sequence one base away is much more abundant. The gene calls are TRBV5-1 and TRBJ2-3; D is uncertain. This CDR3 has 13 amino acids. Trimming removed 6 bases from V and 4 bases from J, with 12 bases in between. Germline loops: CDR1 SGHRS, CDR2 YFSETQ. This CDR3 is CASMEGFADTQYF. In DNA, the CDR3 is TGCGCCAGCATGGAAGGGTTTGCAGATACGCAGTATTTT.

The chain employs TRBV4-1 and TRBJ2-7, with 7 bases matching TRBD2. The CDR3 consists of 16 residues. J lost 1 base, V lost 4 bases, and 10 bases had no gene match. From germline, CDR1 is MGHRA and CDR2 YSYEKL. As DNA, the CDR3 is TGCGCCAGCAGCCCTTTAATGCTAGCGGCATCCTACGAGCAGTACTTC. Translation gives CASSPLMLAASYEQYF.

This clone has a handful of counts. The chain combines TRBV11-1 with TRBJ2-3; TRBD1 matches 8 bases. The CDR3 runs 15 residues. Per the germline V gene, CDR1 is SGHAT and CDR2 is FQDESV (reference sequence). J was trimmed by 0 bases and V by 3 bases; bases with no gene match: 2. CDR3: CASSFGDRSTDTQYF. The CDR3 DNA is TGTGCCAGCAGCTTTGGGGACAGGAGCACAGATACGCAGTATTTT.

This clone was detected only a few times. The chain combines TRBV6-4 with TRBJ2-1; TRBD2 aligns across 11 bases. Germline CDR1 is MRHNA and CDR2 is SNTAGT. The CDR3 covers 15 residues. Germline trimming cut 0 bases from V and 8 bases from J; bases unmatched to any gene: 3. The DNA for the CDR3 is TGTGCCAGCAGTGACTCTAGCGGGGGGGCCTATGAGCAGTTCTTC. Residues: CASSDSSGGAYEQFF.